Listed below are T cell receptor beta chains from one sample, sequenced in a study of T cells in Graves' hyperthyroidism and ophthalmopathy. TCRdb fed the multiplex PCR reads into MiXCR, producing one record per CDR3 protein. The sample yields 500,000 to 750,000 distinct CDR3 sequences, 40% to 55% seen once. The source material was peripheral blood or thyroid tissue (not recorded which). These receptors all stem from a woman aged 18-35 years with Graves' hyperthyroidism. The CDR3 runs from the conserved cysteine through the conserved F or W. Each record gives: CDR3 DNA, CDR3 protein, clone size, V gene, J gene, D gene. D genes are given only for firm matches. Some rows have no size entry. The others give once, few or many, or a class for an expanded clone.

TGTGCCATCGCTAGCGGGATGCAGGCAGATACGCAGTATTTT	CAIASGMQADTQYF	many	TRBV10-3	TRBJ2-3	TRBD2
TGTGCCAGCAGCTTAGTAAGTGAAAACACTGAAGCTTTCTTT	CASSLVSENTEAFF	.	TRBV2	TRBJ1-1	.
TGCGCCAGCAGCTTGGACCTCGGGGGACTGGATGAAAAACTGTTTTTT	CASSLDLGGLDEKLFF	many	TRBV5-1	TRBJ1-4	.
TGTGCCAGCAGACGAGACAGGCACTCTGGGGCCAACGTCCTGACTTTC	CASRRDRHSGANVLTF	.	TRBV6-1	TRBJ2-6	.
TGTGCCAGCAAAGAACTAGCGGGAGGGCCTGCCTACGAGCAGTACTTC	CASKELAGGPAYEQYF	few	TRBV6-6	TRBJ2-7	TRBD2
TGTGCCAGCAGAGAGGCGGGTCGCGAGCAGTACTTC	CASREAGREQYF	.	TRBV2	TRBJ2-7	.
TGTGCCAGCAGTTACGGGGGGATCGAGGGGAACACTGAAGCTTTCTTT	CASSYGGIEGNTEAFF	many	TRBV6-2/TRBV6-3	TRBJ1-1	.
TGTGCCAGCGGAGGGGAAGGGGTATACAATGAAAAACTGTTTTTT	CASGGEGVYNEKLFF	.	TRBV7-9	TRBJ1-4	.
TGTGCCAGCAGCCAGGACAGACAGGGTTTTAACTATGGCTACACCTTC	CASSQDRQGFNYGYTF	many	TRBV7-2	TRBJ1-2	TRBD1
TGTGCCAGCAGTCCCGGGGACAGGGAGACCCAGTACTTC	CASSPGDRETQYF	few	TRBV12-3/TRBV12-4	TRBJ2-5	TRBD1
TGTGTAGGAGGAGGACAGGTGCCTGAGCAGTTCTTC	CVGGGQVPEQFF	many	TRBV6-5	TRBJ2-1	TRBD1
TGTGCCAGCAGCCGGACAGGGGGCTCTAGAAAACTGTTTTTT	CASSRTGGSRKLFF	.	TRBV7-3	TRBJ1-4	TRBD1
TGTGCCAGCAGCTTTCCCGGGGGCGAGAACACTGAAGCTTTCTTT	CASSFPGGENTEAFF	many	TRBV11-3	TRBJ1-1	.
TGTGCCAGCAGTTACGGCTCGAGAGAGACCCAGTACTTC	CASSYGSRETQYF	many	TRBV27	TRBJ2-5	.
TGTGCCACCAGTGACGATACAGCTGGGGTATCGTACAATGAGCAGTTCTTC	CATSDDTAGVSYNEQFF	few	TRBV24-1	TRBJ2-1	.
TGTGCCAGCAGTGAACGGTTCAGGGGATGGGACTCCTACGAGCAGTACTTC	CASSERFRGWDSYEQYF	few	TRBV6-1	TRBJ2-7	.
TGTGCCACCAGTACCGGGACAGGGGGCTTGTACGAGCAGTACTTC	CATSTGTGGLYEQYF	many	TRBV24-1	TRBJ2-7	TRBD1
TGTGCCAGCAGCCAAGAATGGACAGCCTACGAGCAGTACTTC	CASSQEWTAYEQYF	many	TRBV4-2	TRBJ2-7	.
TGTGCCAGCAGCTTAGGCCGGAATCAGCCCCAGCATTTT	CASSLGRNQPQHF	many	TRBV7-9	TRBJ1-5	.
TGTGCCAGCAGCTTAGATATGGGTTGGGTCAATCAGCCCCAGCATTTT	CASSLDMGWVNQPQHF	many	TRBV7-2	TRBJ1-5	.
TGTGCCAGCAGTCCCGGGACACTCCCGGAGGAGCAGTACTTC	CASSPGTLPEEQYF	.	TRBV12-3/TRBV12-4	TRBJ2-7	.
TGTGCCAGCAGTGACGGGACTCCCAATGAGCAGTACTTC	CASSDGTPNEQYF	once	TRBV2	TRBJ2-7	.
TGTGCCAGCGTGTCTGGGTTAGCCGGGGAGCTGTTTTTT	CASVSGLAGELFF	many	TRBV12-3/TRBV12-4	TRBJ2-2	.
TGTGCCAGCCCCGGGGGTACCTACGAGCAGTACTTC	CASPGGTYEQYF	.	TRBV25-1	TRBJ2-7	.
TGTGCCAGCAGCCGTGGGCCTAGCGGCTACGAGCAGTACTTC	CASSRGPSGYEQYF	few	TRBV13	TRBJ2-7	TRBD2
TGTGCCACCCGGGCGGGAGGGGTCAATGAGCAGTTCTTC	CATRAGGVNEQFF	few	TRBV15	TRBJ2-1	TRBD2
TGTGCCAGCAGCTTAGCGGTCGGGACGCAGGACTTC	CASSLAVGTQDF	.	TRBV7-9	TRBJ2-5	.
TGTGCCAGCAGCTTAGTCAGTCTTAACTATGGCTACACCTTC	CASSLVSLNYGYTF	many	TRBV11-2	TRBJ1-2	.
TGTGCCAGCAGCTTATCGCAGGGCCTGAGATATGGTACGCAGTATTTT	CASSLSQGLRYGTQYF	many	TRBV7-2	TRBJ2-3	.
TGTGCCAGCGGCGACGAATTTTACGAGCAGTACTTC	CASGDEFYEQYF	few	TRBV6-2/TRBV6-3	TRBJ2-7	.
TGTGCCAGCAGAGACTGGTACGGGGGGCAAAACGGAAACACCATATATTTT	CASRDWYGGQNGNTIYF	many	TRBV6-6	TRBJ1-3	.
TGCGCCAGTGCAGGCGGGACAGGGAACGAGCAGTACTTC	CASAGGTGNEQYF	.	TRBV10-1	TRBJ2-7	TRBD1
TGTGCCTGGACCTTGACTCATAACTATGGCTACACCTTC	CAWTLTHNYGYTF	.	TRBV30	TRBJ1-2	.
TGTGCCAGCAGTTTACCAGGAAGGGTTTACGAGCAGTACTTC	CASSLPGRVYEQYF	few	TRBV27	TRBJ2-7	.
TGTGCCAGCAGCTTAGAGGCAGGGGATGGGTTCTATGGCTACACCTTC	CASSLEAGDGFYGYTF	once	TRBV7-6	TRBJ1-2	.
TGTGCCACCAGTGGGACAGGGGTTCCCTACGAGCAGTACTTC	CATSGTGVPYEQYF	.	TRBV24-1	TRBJ2-7	TRBD1
TGCAGTGCTAGCGGGACAGGTTACAATCAGCCCCAGCATTTT	CSASGTGYNQPQHF	many	TRBV20-1	TRBJ1-5	TRBD1
TGTGCCAGCAGCGCCACGTTCGACAGGCAATTAACCTACAATGAGCAGTTCTTC	CASSATFDRQLTYNEQFF	.	TRBV9	TRBJ2-1	.
TGTGCCAGCAGTAGACTAGCCGGATCCTACGAGCGGTACTTC	CASSRLAGSYERYF	.	TRBV2	TRBJ2-7	TRBD2
TGTGCCAGCAGTAACCTACCGGGACAGGGATCCTACACCTTC	CASSNLPGQGSYTF	many	TRBV6-2/TRBV6-3	TRBJ1-2	TRBD1
TGTGCCTGGACCCAACGGGGAGGGCCATTCTACGAGCAGTGCTTC	CAWTQRGGPFYEQCF	.	TRBV30	TRBJ2-7	TRBD2
TGTGCCTGGAGTTTACCTCAAACCTACGAGCAGTACTTC	CAWSLPQTYEQYF	many	TRBV30	TRBJ2-7	.
TGTGCCAGCAGAAGCAGACTATTGAACACTGAAGCTTTCTTT	CASRSRLLNTEAFF	.	TRBV6-6	TRBJ1-1	.
TGCAGCGTTAGACAGTATTACAATGAGCAGTTCTTC	CSVRQYYNEQFF	.	TRBV29-1	TRBJ2-1	.
TGTGCCAGCAGCCAAGGACAGGGGGCTCTCTACGAGCAGTACTTC	CASSQGQGALYEQYF	.	TRBV7-2	TRBJ2-7	TRBD1
TGTGCCAGCAGAGGGACTAGCGGGGTTTATTCACCCCTCCACTTT	CASRGTSGVYSPLHF	.	TRBV2	TRBJ1-6	.
TGTGCCAGCAGCACCGGGACAGGGGCTCCCCGAGAGACCCAGTACTTC	CASSTGTGAPRETQYF	.	TRBV7-3	TRBJ2-5	TRBD1
TGTGCCAGCAGTCCCCTTCCACTCCGATTCACCTCTGGGGCCAACGTCCTGACTTTC	CASSPLPLRFTSGANVLTF	many	TRBV6-1	TRBJ2-6	.
TGTGCCAGTAGTACCCTCAGGGGGATGGACTATGGCTACACCTTC	CASSTLRGMDYGYTF	many	TRBV19	TRBJ1-2	TRBD1
TGTGCCAGCAGCTCAAAGGGACAGGGATATGAGCAGTACTTC	CASSSKGQGYEQYF	.	TRBV7-9	TRBJ2-7	TRBD1
TGTGCCAGCAGTACCGGGACAGGGGATGAAAAACTGTTTTTT	CASSTGTGDEKLFF	many	TRBV2	TRBJ1-4	TRBD1
TGTGCCAGCAGTATGGGACTAGCGGGAGAGCAGTACTTC	CASSMGLAGEQYF	many	TRBV12-3/TRBV12-4	TRBJ2-7	TRBD2
TGTGCCAGCACCTACTCCGGGACAAAAGAGACCCAGTACTTC	CASTYSGTKETQYF	.	TRBV5-5	TRBJ2-5	.